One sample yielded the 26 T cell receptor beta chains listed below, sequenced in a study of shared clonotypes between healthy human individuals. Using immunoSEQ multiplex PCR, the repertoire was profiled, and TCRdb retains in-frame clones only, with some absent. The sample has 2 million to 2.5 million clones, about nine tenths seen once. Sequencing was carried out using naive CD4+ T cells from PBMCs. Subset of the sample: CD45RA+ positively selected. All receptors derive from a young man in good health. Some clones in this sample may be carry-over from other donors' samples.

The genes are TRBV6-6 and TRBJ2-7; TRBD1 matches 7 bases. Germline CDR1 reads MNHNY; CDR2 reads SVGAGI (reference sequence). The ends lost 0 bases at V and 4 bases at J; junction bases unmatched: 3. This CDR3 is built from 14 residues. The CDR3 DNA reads TGTGCCAGCAGTTACTCGGACAGGCGTTACGAGCAGTACTTC. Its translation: CASSYSDRRYEQYF.

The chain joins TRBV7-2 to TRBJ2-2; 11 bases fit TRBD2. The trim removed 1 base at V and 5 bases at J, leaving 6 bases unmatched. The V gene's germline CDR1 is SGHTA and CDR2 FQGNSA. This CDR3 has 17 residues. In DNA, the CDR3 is TGTGCCAGCAGCTTAGTCCCCCTAGCGGGAGGTACCGGGGAGCTGTTTTTT. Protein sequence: CASSLVPLAGGTGELFF.

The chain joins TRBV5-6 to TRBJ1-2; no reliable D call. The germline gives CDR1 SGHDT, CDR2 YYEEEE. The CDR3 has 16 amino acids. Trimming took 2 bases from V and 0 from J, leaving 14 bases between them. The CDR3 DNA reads TGTGCCAGCAGCTTACTCGAGAGGCCGTCTAACTATGGCTACACCTTC. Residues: CASSLLERPSNYGYTF.

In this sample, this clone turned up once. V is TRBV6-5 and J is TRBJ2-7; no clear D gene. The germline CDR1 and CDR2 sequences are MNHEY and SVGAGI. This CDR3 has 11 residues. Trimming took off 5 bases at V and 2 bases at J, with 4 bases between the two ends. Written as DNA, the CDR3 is TGTGCCAGCAGTACAGCCTACGAGCAGTACTTC. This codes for CASSTAYEQYF.

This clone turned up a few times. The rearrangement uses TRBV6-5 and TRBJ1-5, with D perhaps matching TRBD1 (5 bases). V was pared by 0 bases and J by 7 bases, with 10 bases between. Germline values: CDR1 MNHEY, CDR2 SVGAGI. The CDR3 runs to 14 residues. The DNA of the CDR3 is TGTGCCAGCAGTTACTCGGGGCCTCGGCAGCCCCAGCATTTT. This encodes CASSYSGPRQPQHF.

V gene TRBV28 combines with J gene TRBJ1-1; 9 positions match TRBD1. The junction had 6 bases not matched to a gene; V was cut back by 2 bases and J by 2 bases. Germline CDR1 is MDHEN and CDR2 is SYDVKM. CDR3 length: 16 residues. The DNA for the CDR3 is TGTGCCAGCAGTTTAAATCCGGGACAGGGTAACACTGAAGCTTTCTTT. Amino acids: CASSLNPGQGNTEAFF.

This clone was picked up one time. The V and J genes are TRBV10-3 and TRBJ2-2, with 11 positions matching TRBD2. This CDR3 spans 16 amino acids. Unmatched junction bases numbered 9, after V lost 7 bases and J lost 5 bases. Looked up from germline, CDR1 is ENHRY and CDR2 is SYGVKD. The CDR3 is CAIKNQLAGETGELFF. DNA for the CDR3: TGTGCCATCAAGAACCAACTAGCGGGAGAGACCGGGGAGCTGTTTTTT.

CDR3: CASSQEDRNYGYTF. In DNA, the CDR3 is TGCGCCAGCAGCCAAGAGGACCGGAACTATGGCTACACCTTC. V and J are TRBV4-1 and TRBJ1-2; D not certain. This CDR3 has 14 amino acids. With 0 bases removed from V and 2 bases from J, the gap between germline ends came to 7 bases. Germline lookup yields CDR1 MGHRA and CDR2 YSYEKL.

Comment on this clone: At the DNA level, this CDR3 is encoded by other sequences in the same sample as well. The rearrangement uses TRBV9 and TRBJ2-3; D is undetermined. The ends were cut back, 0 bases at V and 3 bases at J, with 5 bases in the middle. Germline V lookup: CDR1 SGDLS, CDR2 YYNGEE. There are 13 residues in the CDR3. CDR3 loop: CASSVGPTDTQYF. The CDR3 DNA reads TGTGCCAGCAGCGTAGGCCCGACAGATACGCAGTATTTT.

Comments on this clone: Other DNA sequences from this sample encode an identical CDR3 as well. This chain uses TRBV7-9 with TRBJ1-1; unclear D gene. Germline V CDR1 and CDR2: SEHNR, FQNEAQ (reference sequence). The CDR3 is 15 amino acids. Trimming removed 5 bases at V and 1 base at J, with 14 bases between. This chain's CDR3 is CASSPWTVSNTEAFF. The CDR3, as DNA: TGTGCCAGCAGCCCTTGGACGGTTTCGAACACTGAAGCTTTCTTT. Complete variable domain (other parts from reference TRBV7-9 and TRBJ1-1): DTGVSQNPRHKITKRGQNVTFRCDPISEHNRLYWYRQTLGQGPEFLTYFQNEAQLEKSRLLSDRFSAERPKGSFSTLEIQRTEQGDSAMYLCASSPWTVSNTEAFFGQGTRLTVV.

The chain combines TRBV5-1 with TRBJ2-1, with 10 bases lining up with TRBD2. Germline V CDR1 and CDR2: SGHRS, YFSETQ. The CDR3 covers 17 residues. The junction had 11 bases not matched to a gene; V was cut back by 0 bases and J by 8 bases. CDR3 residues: CASSLAANSGGRHEQFF. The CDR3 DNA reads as TGCGCCAGCAGCTTGGCCGCAAATAGCGGGGGGCGGCATGAGCAGTTCTTC.

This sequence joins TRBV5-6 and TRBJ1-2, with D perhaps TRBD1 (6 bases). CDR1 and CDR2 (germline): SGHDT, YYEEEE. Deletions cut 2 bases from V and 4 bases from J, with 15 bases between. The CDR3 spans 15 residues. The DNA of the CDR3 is TGTGCCAGCAGCTTTGGACAGCTGGGGGGCTATGGCTACACCTTC. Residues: CASSFGQLGGYGYTF.

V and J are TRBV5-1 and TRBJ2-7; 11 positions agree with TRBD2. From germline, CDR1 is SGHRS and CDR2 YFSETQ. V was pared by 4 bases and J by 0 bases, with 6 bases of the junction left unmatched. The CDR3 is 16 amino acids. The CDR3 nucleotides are TGCGCCAGCAGCCCAGTAGCGGGAGGGAACTCCTACGAGCAGTACTTC. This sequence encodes CASSPVAGGNSYEQYF.

The CDR3 coding sequence is TGCGCCAGCAGCCACGGAAGCGGGCGACAGATGAACACTGAAGCTTTCTTT. Translation gives CASSHGSGRQMNTEAFF. The rearrangement joins TRBV4-3 to TRBJ1-1; weak D call: TRBD1 (5 bases). CDR3 size: 17 residues. The V end lost 3 bases, the J end lost 0 bases, and 17 bases lay between the germline ends. CDR1 LGHNA and CDR2 YSLEER come from the germline V gene.

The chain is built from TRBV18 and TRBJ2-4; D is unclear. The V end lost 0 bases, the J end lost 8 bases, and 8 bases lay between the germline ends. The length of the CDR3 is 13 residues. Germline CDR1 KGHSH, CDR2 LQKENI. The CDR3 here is CASSPPGSDIQYF. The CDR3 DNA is TGTGCCAGCTCACCACCCGGGTCGGACATTCAGTACTTC.

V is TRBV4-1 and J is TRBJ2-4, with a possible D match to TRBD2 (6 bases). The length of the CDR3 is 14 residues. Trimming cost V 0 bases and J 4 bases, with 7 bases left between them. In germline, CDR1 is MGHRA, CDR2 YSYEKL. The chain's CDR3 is CASSQERGKNIQYF. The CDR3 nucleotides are TGCGCCAGCAGCCAAGAACGGGGGAAAAACATTCAGTACTTC.

The CDR3 bases are TGCGCCAGCAGCCCCGCGGCAGGGGGCGTTCAGACCCAGTACTTC. Translation: CASSPAAGGVQTQYF. The V gene is TRBV5-1, the J gene TRBJ2-5; 8 bases line up with TRBD1. There are 15 residues in the CDR3. Germline V gene sequence: CDR1 SGHRS, CDR2 YFSETQ. V shed 4 bases, J shed 6 bases, and the junction held 11 bases outside the gene matches.

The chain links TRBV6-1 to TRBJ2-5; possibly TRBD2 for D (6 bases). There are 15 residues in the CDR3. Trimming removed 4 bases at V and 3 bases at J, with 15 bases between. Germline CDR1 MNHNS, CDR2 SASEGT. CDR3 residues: CASSGPDWGEETQYF. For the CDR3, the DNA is TGTGCCAGCAGTGGACCGGACTGGGGGGAAGAGACCCAGTACTTC.

CDR3 bases: TGTGCCAGCAGCCGGGGGGGGCTCAGCAATCAGCCCCAGCATTTT. Amino acids: CASSRGGLSNQPQHF. The genes are TRBV11-2 and TRBJ1-5; a possible D gene is TRBD1 (6 bases). Looked up from germline, CDR1 is SGHAT and CDR2 is FQNNGV. V shed 5 bases and J shed 1 base, with 12 bases lying between them. This CDR3 comprises 15 residues.

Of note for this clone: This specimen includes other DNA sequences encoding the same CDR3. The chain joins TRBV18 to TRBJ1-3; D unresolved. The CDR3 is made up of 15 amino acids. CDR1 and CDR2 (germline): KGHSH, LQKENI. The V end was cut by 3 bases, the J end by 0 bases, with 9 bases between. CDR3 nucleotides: TGTGCCAGCTCACCGGGCCAGAGCTCTGGAAACACCATATATTTT. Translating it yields CASSPGQSSGNTIYF. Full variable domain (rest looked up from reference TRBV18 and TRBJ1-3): NAGVMQNPRHLVRRRGQEARLRCSPMKGHSHVYWYRQLPEEGLKFMVYLQKENIIDESGMPKERFSAEFPKEGPSILRIQQVVRGDSAAYFCASSPGQSSGNTIYFGEGSWLTVV.

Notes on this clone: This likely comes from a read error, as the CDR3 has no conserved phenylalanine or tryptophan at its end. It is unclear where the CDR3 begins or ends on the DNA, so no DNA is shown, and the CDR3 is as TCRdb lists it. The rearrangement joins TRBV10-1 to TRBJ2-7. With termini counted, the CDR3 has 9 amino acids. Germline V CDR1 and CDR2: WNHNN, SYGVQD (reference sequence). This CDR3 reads CASSDLGGL.

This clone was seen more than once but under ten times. In DNA form, the CDR3 reads TGTGCCAGCTCCATGGACAGGGTTGGCTACACCTTC. It codes for CASSMDRVGYTF. J is TRBJ1-2 and V is TRBV2; 8 nucleotides line up with TRBD1. With V trimmed by 8 bases and J by 7 bases, 6 bases remained unmatched. This CDR3 contains 12 residues. The germline gives CDR1 SNHLY, CDR2 FYNNEI.

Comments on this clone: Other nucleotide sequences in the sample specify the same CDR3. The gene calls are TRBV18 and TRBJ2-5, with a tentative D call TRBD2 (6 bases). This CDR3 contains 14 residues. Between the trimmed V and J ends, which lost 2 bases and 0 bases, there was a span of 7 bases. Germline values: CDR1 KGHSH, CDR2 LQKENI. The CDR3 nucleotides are TGTGCCAGCTCACCAACGGGGGACCAAGAGACCCAGTACTTC. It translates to CASSPTGDQETQYF.

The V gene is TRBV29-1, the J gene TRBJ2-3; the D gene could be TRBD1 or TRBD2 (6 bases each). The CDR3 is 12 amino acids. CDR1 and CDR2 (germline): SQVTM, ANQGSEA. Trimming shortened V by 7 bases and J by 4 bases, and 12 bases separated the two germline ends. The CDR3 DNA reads TGCAGCGAGAGGAGGGGGGCAGATACGCAGTATTTT. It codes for CSERRGADTQYF.

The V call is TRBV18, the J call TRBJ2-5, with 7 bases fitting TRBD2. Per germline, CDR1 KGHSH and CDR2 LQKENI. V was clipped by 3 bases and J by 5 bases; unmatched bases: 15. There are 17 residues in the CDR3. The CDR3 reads CASSPPIGGSRWETQYF. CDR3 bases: TGTGCCAGCTCACCCCCCATTGGCGGGAGTAGGTGGGAGACCCAGTACTTC.

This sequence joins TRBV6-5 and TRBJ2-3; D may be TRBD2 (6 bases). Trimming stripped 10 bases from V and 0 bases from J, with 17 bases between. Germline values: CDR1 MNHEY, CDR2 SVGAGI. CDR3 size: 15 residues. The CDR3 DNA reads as TGTGCCACCCGCCCGGAGGGGTCAAGCACAGATACGCAGTATTTT. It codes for CATRPEGSSTDTQYF.